The present T cell receptor (beta chain) was sequenced within a study of T cells in Graves' hyperthyroidism and ophthalmopathy (dated by TCRdb to between 2018 and 2021). For context, the study as a whole: Peripheral blood was sampled at the time of initial diagnosis, prior to any treatment. Thyroid tissue and blood T-cell repertoires from several Graves' hyperthyroidism patients were also compared in the study. Whether ophthalmopathy could be predicted prospectively was tested in an independent validation cohort made up of about 20 hyperthyroidism patients plus 17 patients who later progressed to ophthalmopathy. To identify distinguishing TCR V-J signatures, a discovery cohort of around 100 patients was used, comprising under 45 with Graves' ophthalmopathy and some 57 with stable Graves' hyperthyroidism. According to the paper, TCR Vbeta CDR3 sequencing was carried out on some 130 peripheral blood samples, which came from approximately 41 ophthalmopathy, approximately 72 hyperthyroidism and roughly 17 progressor patients. After sampling, hyperthyroidism patients received methimazole starting at 30 mg daily, and ophthalmopathy patients received high-dose intravenous methylprednisolone. The approximately 90 discovery patients were divided at random into training and test sets in a 7:3 ratio.

Ophthalmopathy patients had moderately to severely active disease, with a Clinical Activity Score of 3 or more, a NOSPECS grade of 4 or more, and a disease duration of less than 3 months. The study excluded patients with uncontrolled infections, other autoimmune diseases, pregnancy or lactation. Diagnoses were based on clinical symptoms, serum thyroxine and TRAb, thyroid ultrasound and orbital computed tomography. PBMCs were separated from 10 ml of fresh peripheral blood using Ficoll-Paque density gradient centrifugation. Total RNA was extracted with Trizol reagent, and quality was checked on an Agilent 2100 Bioanalyzer. CDR1 and CDR2 were assigned from the germline V gene (reference sequence) as DFQATT and SNEGSKA. Trimming takes 8 bases off V and 3 bases off J; junction bases not matched to a gene: 7. Termini included, the CDR3 measures 12 amino acids. CDR3 DNA only is kept here, 36 bases in frame from base 1.

Study-wide conclusions, independent of this receptor: No statistical method was used to set the sample size in advance, and investigators knew the group allocation. Most expanded thyroid clonotypes (frequency above 0.001) were also detected in blood, a finding suggesting that blood repertoires may reflect thyroid immune responses. In validation, the model predicted progression to ophthalmopathy with 55% to 71% sensitivity and approximately 72% specificity, a median of 6.5 months before onset. In cross-validation, a model built on a 13 V-J signature told ophthalmopathy apart from stable hyperthyroidism with approximately 90% sensitivity and approximately 81% specificity, and in testing the same model reached 80%/75%.

Amplification of TCR beta CDR3 regions was carried out from RNA transcripts. For the first round of RT-PCR on the TCR CDR3, the HTBI primer set was used together with the Qiagen OneStep RT-PCR kit. The libraries were constructed in a second round of multiplex PCR and then size-selected and purified. The libraries were sequenced on an Illumina HiSeq2000 using paired-end 100 bp reads. Processing in the source paper ran as follows. SOAPnuke was used to process the raw data, throwing out any read that contained adapters or uncalled bases, had a mean Phred below 15, or lacked an exact constant-primer or identifier match. COPE v1.2.5 was used to merge high-quality paired reads, and clonotypes were defined as unique nucleotide sequences. MiTCR v1.1 was used to align clonotypes to the IMGT TRBV, TRBD and TRBJ reference segments. The analysis included only V-J combinations with a frequency above 0.0001, which together covered 98% to 99.2% of the repertoires. A TCS score was defined as the ratio between F50 (clonal expansion) and ExV (chaos), using BLOSUM62-based TCRdist between CDR3 peptides within each V-J. Welch's t-statistics and random forest reduced around 520 V-J features to 13, which were used in a naive Bayes classifier (R e1071). TCRdb's own reprocessing of the public reads used fastp at Q25 and MiXCR and kept productive beta chains. Every CDR3 protein is listed once, alongside the most common genes and DNA of its rows. The V and J calls, along with clone size, are taken from TCRdb and not from the paper's own processing. For this sample the table gives 450,000 to 550,000 distinct CDR3 sequences, of which approximately 24% were detected only once. The ten largest clones take up roughly 12% of the sample.

A note on this clonotype: Its antigen is not yet known. No conserved phenylalanine or tryptophan ends this CDR3, so it is likely a read error.

Sample: blood. This TCR derives from a woman in her 30s with Graves' ophthalmopathy. The chain joins TRBV20-1 to TRBJ2-7, and 7 bases in between align with TRBD1. The CDR3 reads CSSTRTGYEQYL. Here is the DNA: TGCAGTTCCACCCGGACAGGCTACGAGCAGTACCTC.